The entry that follows covers one T cell receptor (beta chain) sequence. Its antigen is unknown. Positively selected for CCR7, the CD45RO-negative cells used as naive CD8 cells excluded terminally differentiated effector memory CD45RA+ cells. Assay: immunoSEQ multiplex PCR; the TCRdb copy retains only in-frame clones and omits some. This sample yields some 580,000 clones, of which 95% to 98% are seen a single time; approximately 0.3% belongs to the top ten. This record comes from a study of shared clonotypes between healthy human individuals. Study-wide findings and caveats: An effect of sequencing depth on clonotype sharing among donors was expected. Among a handful of donors, roughly 5% of naive CD4 clonotypes were found in common.

V shed 0 bases, J shed 0 bases, and the junction held 10 bases outside the gene matches. The V gene's germline CDR1 is SGHKS and CDR2 YYEKEE (reference sequence). This CDR3 comprises 19 residues. V usage is TRBV5-5 and J usage is TRBJ2-1; 9 bases line up with TRBD2. This sequence was found in a man under 40 in good health. The sequenced material came from naive CD8+ T cells sorted from blood. Here the CDR3 DNA reads TGTGCCAGCAGCTTGGAGGGACTAGCATTGATAAACTCCTACAATGAGCAGTTCTTC. Protein product: CASSLEGLALINSYNEQFF.